This T cell receptor beta chain was recorded in a study of cytomegalovirus exposure and HLA in healthy donors. As for the study in general: Researchers found that about 82% of some 400 genotyped donors fell within the Caucasian-associated ancestry cluster.

Study-wide points: A link between a missense DCLRE1C variant and TCR beta V- and J-gene trimming emerged from a later analysis.

PCR involved 60 Vbeta and 13 Jbeta primers. The method was immunoSEQ multiplex PCR; TCRdb's version includes in-frame clones alone and lacks a portion of them. Among 180,000 or so clones listed, 65% to 85% were seen once. Per the germline V gene, CDR1 is SNHLY and CDR2 is FYNNEI. The CDR3 is 14 residues long. Trimming removed 8 bases from V and 6 bases from J; junction bases left unmatched: 6. To note about this clone: The antigen is unknown.

Sequencing input: PBMCs. The V gene is TRBV2, the J gene TRBJ2-1; 11 bases align to TRBD2. This clonotype originated in a woman younger than 30 in good health and CMV-seronegative. The CDR3 loop is CASVSGRAGNEQFF. The DNA for the CDR3 is TGTGCCAGCGTTAGCGGGAGGGCCGGCAATGAGCAGTTCTTC. The variable domain in full, completed from reference TRBV2 and TRBJ2-1, reads EPEVTQTPSHQVTQMGQEVILRCVPISNHLYFYWYRQILGQKVEFLVSFYNNEISEKSEIFDDQFSVERPDGSNFTLKIRSTKLEDSAMYFCASVSGRAGNEQFFGPGTRLTVL.